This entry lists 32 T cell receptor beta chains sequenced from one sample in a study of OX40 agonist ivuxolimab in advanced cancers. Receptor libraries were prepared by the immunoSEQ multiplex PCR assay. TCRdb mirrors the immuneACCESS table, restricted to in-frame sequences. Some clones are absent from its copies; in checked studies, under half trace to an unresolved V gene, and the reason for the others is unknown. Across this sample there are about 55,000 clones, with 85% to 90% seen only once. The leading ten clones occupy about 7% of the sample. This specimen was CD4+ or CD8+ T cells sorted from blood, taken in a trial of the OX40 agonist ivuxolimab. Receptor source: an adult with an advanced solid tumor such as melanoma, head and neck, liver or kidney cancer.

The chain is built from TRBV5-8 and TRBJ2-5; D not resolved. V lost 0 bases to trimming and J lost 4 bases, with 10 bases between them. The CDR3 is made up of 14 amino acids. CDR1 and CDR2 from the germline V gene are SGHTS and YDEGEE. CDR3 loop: CASSLGQEGETQYF. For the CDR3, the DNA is TGTGCCAGCAGCTTGGGCCAGGAAGGAGAGACCCAGTACTTC.

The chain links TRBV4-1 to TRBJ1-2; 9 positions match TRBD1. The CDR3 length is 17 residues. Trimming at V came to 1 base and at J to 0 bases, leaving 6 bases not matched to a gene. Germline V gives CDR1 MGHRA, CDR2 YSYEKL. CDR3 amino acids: CASSQGGQGLSNYGYTF. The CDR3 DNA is TGCGCCAGCAGCCAAGGGGGACAGGGCCTTTCTAACTATGGCTACACCTTC.

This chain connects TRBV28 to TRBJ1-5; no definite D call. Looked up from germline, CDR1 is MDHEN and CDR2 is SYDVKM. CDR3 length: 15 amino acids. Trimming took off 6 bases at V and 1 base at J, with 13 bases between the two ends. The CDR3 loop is CASRNVGKSNQPQHF. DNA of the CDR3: TGTGCCAGCAGAAATGTAGGGAAGAGCAATCAGCCCCAGCATTTT.

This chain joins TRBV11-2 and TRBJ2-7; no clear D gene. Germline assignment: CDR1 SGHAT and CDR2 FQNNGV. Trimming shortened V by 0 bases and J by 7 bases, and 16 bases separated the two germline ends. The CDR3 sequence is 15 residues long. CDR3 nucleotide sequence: TGTGCCAGCAGCTTAGATCCGCTCCTTTTGGGGGAGCAGTACTTC. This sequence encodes CASSLDPLLLGEQYF.

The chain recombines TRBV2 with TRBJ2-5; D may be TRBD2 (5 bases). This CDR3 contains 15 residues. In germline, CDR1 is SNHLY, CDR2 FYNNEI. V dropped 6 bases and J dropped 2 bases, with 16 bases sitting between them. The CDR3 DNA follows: TGTGCCAGCAGGATGCGGAATGGAGGTCAAGAGACCCAGTACTTC. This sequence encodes CASRMRNGGQETQYF.

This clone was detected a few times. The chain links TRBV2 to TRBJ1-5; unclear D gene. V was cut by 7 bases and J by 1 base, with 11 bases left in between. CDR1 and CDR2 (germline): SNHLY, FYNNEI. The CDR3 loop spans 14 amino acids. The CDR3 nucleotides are TGTGCCAGCACGGACGGGCGGAGCAATCAGCCCCAGCATTTT. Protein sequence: CASTDGRSNQPQHF.

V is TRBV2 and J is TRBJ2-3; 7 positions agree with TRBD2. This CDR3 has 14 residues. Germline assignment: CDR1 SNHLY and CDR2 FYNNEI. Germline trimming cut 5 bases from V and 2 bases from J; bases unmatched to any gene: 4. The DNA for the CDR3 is TGTGCCAGCAGTAGGACTAGTGTCACAGATACGCAGTATTTT. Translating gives CASSRTSVTDTQYF.

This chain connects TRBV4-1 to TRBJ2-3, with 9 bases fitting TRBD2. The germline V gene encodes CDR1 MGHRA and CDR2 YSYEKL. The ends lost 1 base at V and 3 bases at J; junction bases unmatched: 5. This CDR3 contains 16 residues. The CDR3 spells CASSQAPSGKTDTQYF. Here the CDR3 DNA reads TGCGCCAGCAGCCAAGCCCCTAGCGGGAAGACAGATACGCAGTATTTT.

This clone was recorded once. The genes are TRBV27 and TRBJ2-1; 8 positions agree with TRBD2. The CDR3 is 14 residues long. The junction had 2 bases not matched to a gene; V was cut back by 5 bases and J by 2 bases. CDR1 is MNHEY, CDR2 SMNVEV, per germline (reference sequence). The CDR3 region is CASSKGLAYNEQFF. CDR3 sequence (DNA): TGTGCCAGCAGTAAGGGACTAGCCTACAATGAGCAGTTCTTC.

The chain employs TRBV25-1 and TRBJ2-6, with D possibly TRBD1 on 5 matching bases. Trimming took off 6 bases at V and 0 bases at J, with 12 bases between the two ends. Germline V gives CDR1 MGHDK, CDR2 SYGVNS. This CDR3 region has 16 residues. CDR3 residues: CASSQPGLSGANVLTF. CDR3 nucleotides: TGTGCCAGCAGCCAGCCAGGGCTCTCTGGGGCCAACGTCCTGACTTTC.

CDR3 residues: CSVSLAQETQYF. DNA of the CDR3: TGCAGCGTATCACTAGCGCAAGAGACCCAGTACTTC. V usage is TRBV29-1 and J usage is TRBJ2-5; TRBD2 agrees at 7 bases. CDR3 length: 12 amino acids. V shed 6 bases, J shed 2 bases, and the junction held 3 bases outside the gene matches. Germline V gene sequence: CDR1 SQVTM, CDR2 ANQGSEA.

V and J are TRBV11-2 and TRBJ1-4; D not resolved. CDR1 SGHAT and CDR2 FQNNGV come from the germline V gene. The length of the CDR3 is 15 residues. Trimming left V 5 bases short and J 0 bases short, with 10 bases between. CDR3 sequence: CASSETRSTNEKLFF. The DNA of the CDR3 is TGTGCCAGCAGCGAAACCAGATCAACTAATGAAAAACTGTTTTTT.

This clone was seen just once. The CDR3 DNA is TGTGCCAGCAGCGCCACCGGGACTTACAAAGAGACCCAGTACTTC. Translation gives CASSATGTYKETQYF. The chain has TRBV9 and TRBJ2-5; TRBD2 is a possible D gene (6 bases). CDR1 is SGDLS and CDR2 is YYNGEE in the germline V gene. There are 15 residues in the CDR3. Between the trimmed V and J ends, which lost 3 bases and 3 bases, there was a span of 15 bases.

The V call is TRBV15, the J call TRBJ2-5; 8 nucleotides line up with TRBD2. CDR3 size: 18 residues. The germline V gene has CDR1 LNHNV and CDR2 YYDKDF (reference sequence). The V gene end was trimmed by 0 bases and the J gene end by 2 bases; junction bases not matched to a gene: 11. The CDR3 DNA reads TGTGCCACCAGCAGAGAAGTAGCGGGGATAAACCTTCAAGAGACCCAGTACTTC. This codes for CATSREVAGINLQETQYF.

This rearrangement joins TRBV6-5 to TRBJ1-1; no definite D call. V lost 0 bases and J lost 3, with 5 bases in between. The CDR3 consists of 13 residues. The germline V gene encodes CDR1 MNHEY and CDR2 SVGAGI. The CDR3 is CASSYSQYTEAFF. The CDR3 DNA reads TGTGCCAGCAGTTACTCACAGTACACTGAAGCTTTCTTT.

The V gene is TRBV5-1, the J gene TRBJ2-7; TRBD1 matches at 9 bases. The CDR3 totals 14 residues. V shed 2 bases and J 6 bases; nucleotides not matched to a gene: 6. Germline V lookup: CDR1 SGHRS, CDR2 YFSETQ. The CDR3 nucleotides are TGCGCCAGCAGCTTAAAGGACAGGGGTTCCGAGCAGTACTTC. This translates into CASSLKDRGSEQYF.

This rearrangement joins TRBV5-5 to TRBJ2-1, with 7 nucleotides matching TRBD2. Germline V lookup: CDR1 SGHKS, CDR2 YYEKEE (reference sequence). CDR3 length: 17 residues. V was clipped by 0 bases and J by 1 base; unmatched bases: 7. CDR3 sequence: CASSLDPNGRSYNEQFF. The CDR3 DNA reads TGTGCCAGCAGCTTGGACCCTAACGGGAGGTCCTACAATGAGCAGTTCTTC.

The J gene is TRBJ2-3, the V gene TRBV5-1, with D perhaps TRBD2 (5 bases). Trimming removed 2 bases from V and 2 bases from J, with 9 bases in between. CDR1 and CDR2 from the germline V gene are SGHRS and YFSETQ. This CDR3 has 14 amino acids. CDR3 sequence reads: CASSLGLLTDTQYF. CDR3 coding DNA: TGCGCCAGCAGCTTAGGACTTCTCACAGATACGCAGTATTTT. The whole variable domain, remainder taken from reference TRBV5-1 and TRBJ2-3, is KAGVTQTPRYLIKTRGQQVTLSCSPISGHRSVSWYQQTPGQGLQFLFEYFSETQRNKGNFPGRFSGRQFSNSRSEMNVSTLELGDSALYLCASSLGLLTDTQYFGPGTRLTVL.

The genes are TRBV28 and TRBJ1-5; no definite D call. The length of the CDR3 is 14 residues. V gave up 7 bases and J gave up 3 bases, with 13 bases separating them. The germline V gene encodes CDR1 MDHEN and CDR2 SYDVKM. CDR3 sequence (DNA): TGTGCCAGCACCACTCCACGGGTCAATCAGCCCCAGCATTTT. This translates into CASTTPRVNQPQHF.

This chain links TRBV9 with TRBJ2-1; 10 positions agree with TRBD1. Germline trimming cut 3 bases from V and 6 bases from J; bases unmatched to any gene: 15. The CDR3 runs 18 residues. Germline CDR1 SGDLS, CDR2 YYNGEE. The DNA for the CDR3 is TGTGCCAGCAGCGCCGGGACAGGGGTATTGAAAGGAGGCAATGAGCAGTTCTTC. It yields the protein CASSAGTGVLKGGNEQFF. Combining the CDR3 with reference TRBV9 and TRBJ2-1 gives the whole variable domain DSGVTQTPKHLITATGQRVTLRCSPRSGDLSVYWYQQSLDQGLQFLIQYYNGEERAKGNILERFSAQQFPDLHSELNLSSLELGDSALYFCASSAGTGVLKGGNEQFFGPGTRLTVL.

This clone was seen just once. The CDR3: CASSLGLTGNTEAFF. In DNA form, the CDR3 reads TGTGCCAGCAGCTTGGGACTTACAGGGAACACTGAAGCTTTCTTT. The rearrangement uses TRBV5-4 and TRBJ1-1, with a weak D call TRBD1 (5 bases). V was pared by 0 bases and J by 1 base, with 10 bases between. This CDR3 spans 15 amino acids. Germline V gives CDR1 SGHNT, CDR2 YYREEE (reference sequence).

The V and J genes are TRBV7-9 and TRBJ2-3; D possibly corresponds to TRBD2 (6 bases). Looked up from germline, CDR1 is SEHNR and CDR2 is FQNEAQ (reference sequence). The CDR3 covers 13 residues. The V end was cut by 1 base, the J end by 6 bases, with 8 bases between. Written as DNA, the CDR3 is TGTGCCAGCAGCTTAGTCAGCGGGGATACGCAGTATTTT. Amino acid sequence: CASSLVSGDTQYF. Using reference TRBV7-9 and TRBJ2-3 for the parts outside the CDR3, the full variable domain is DTGVSQNPRHKITKRGQNVTFRCDPISEHNRLYWYRQTLGQGPEFLTYFQNEAQLEKSRLLSDRFSAERPKGSFSTLEIQRTEQGDSAMYLCASSLVSGDTQYFGPGTRLTVL.

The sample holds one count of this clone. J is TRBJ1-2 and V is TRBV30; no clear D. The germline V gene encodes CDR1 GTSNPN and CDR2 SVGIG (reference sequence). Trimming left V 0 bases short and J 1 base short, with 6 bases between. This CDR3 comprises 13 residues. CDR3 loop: CAWSVGDNYGYTF. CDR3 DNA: TGTGCCTGGAGTGTCGGAGATAACTATGGCTACACCTTC.

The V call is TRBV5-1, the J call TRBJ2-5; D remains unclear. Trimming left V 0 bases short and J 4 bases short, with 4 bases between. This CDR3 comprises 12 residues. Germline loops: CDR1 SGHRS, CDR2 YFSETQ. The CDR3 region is CASSLVGETQYF. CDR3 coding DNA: TGCGCCAGCAGCTTGGTGGGAGAGACCCAGTACTTC.

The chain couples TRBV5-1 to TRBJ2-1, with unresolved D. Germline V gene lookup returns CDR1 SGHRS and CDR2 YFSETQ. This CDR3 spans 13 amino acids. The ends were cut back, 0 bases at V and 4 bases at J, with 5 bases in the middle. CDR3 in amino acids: CASSLVGYNEQFF. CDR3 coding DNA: TGCGCCAGCAGCTTGGTCGGTTACAATGAGCAGTTCTTC.

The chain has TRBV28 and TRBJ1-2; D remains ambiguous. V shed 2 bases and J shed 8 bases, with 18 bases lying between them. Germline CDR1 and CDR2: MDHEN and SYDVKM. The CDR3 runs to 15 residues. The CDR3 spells CASSLAIAITSGYTF. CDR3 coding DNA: TGTGCCAGCAGTTTAGCGATAGCCATAACGAGCGGCTACACCTTC.

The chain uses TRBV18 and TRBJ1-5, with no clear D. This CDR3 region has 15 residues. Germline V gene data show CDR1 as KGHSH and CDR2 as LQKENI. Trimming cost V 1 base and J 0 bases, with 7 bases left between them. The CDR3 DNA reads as TGTGCCAGCTCACCACGGGGTGATAGCAATCAGCCCCAGCATTTT. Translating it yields CASSPRGDSNQPQHF.

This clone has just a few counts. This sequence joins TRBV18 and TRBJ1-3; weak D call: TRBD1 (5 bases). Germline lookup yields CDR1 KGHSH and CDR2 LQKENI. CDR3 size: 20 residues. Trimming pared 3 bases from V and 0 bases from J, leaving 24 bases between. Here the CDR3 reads CASSPPGMNVLGRSGNTIYF. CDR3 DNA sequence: TGTGCCAGCTCACCCCCAGGGATGAATGTGCTTGGTCGCTCTGGAAACACCATATATTTT.

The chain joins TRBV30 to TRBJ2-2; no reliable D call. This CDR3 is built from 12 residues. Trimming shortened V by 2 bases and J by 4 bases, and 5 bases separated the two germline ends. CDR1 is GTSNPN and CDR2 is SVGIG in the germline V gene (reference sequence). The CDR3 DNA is TGTGCCTGGAGTAGGGTCACCGGGGAGCTGTTTTTT. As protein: CAWSRVTGELFF.

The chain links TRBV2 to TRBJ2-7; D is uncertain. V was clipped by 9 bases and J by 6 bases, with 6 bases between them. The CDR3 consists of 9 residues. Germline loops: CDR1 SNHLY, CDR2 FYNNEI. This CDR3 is CARGPEQYF. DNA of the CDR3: TGTGCCAGGGGTCCCGAGCAGTACTTC.

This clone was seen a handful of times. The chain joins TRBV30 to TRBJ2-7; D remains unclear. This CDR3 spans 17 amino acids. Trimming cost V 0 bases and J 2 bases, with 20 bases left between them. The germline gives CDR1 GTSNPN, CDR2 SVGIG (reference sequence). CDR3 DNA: TGTGCCTGGAGTGTACTTGGTAGGGTAGCTGAGACCTACGAGCAGTACTTC. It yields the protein CAWSVLGRVAETYEQYF.

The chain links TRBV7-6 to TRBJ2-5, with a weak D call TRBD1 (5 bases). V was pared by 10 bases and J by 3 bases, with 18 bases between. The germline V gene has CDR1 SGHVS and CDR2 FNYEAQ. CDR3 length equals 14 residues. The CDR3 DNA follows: TGTGCCACCCGAGAGATGACAGCGAAAGAGACCCAGTACTTC. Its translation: CATREMTAKETQYF.